The rows below give T cell receptor beta chains drawn from one sample of a study of blood T cell repertoires in COVID-19. This table comes from immunoSEQ multiplex PCR, and its TCRdb copy is limited to in-frame clones, with some not included. The repertoire consists of about 670,000 clones, with around 89% occurring once and the leading ten covering more than 0.25%. Sequences were obtained from peripheral blood. These receptors came from a woman younger than 35 with acute or convalescent COVID-19. CDR3s include the opening cysteine and the closing phenylalanine or tryptophan. The order of the fields is clone size, V gene, D gene, J gene, CDR3 protein, CDR3 DNA. The D gene is left open where the match is weak. Only some rows state a clone size, as once, few, many or a class for expanded clones.

NA	TRBV4-3	TRBD1	TRBJ2-7	CASSQIQGTYEQYF	TGCGCCAGCAGCCAAATACAGGGGACCTACGAGCAGTACTTC
NA	TRBV5-1	NA	TRBJ2-7	CASTTTDSYEQYF	TGCGCCAGCACCACGACAGACTCCTACGAGCAGTACTTC
NA	TRBV12-5	NA	TRBJ1-1	CASGLVLGLQNTEAFF	TGTGCTAGTGGTTTGGTACTAGGGCTGCAGAACACTGAAGCTTTCTTT
NA	TRBV11-2	NA	TRBJ2-7	CASSLVREQYF	TGTGCCAGCAGCTTAGTGCGCGAGCAGTACTTC
NA	TRBV7-9	TRBD1	TRBJ2-6	CASSLFAGTGFSGANVLTF	TGTGCCAGCAGCTTATTTGCAGGGACAGGATTCTCTGGGGCCAACGTCCTGACTTTC
NA	TRBV6-5	NA	TRBJ2-2	CASSYKRTGELFF	TGTGCCAGCAGTTACAAGAGGACCGGGGAGCTGTTTTTT
few	TRBV7-2	TRBD1	TRBJ1-4	CASSLWWGQSNEKLFF	TGTGCCAGCAGCTTATGGTGGGGACAGTCTAATGAAAAACTGTTTTTT
NA	TRBV6-1	NA	TRBJ2-1	CASSEAIATGGDEQFF	TGTGCCAGCAGTGAAGCGATCGCTACAGGGGGGGATGAGCAGTTCTTC
NA	TRBV7-6	TRBD2	TRBJ2-2	CASSQGLPTGELFF	TGTGCCAGCAGCCAGGGACTACCGACCGGGGAGCTGTTTTTT
once	TRBV18	NA	TRBJ1-2	CASSRGRQLKGYGYTF	TGTGCCAGCTCTCGAGGACGTCAACTCAAGGGGTATGGCTACACCTTC
NA	TRBV30	NA	TRBJ1-1	CAWRRDSPWAFF	TGTGCCTGGAGGCGGGACTCCCCCTGGGCTTTCTTT
NA	TRBV9	NA	TRBJ2-5	CASSVDSAAQETQYF	TGTGCCAGCAGCGTAGATTCGGCGGCCCAAGAGACCCAGTACTTC
NA	TRBV12-5	TRBD1	TRBJ1-3	CASGLDLGTGSGNTIYF	TGTGCTAGTGGTTTGGACCTTGGGACAGGCTCTGGAAACACCATATATTTT
NA	TRBV7-9	TRBD1	TRBJ1-2	CASSFTGQGAYRGYTF	TGTGCCAGCAGCTTTACGGGACAGGGGGCGTACCGTGGCTACACCTTC
NA	TRBV6-1	NA	TRBJ1-1	CASSDRVNTEAFF	TGTGCCAGCAGTGACAGGGTGAACACTGAAGCTTTCTTT
NA	TRBV2	TRBD1	TRBJ1-2	CASRLTGWDYGYTF	TGTGCCAGCAGACTGACAGGGTGGGACTATGGCTACACCTTC
NA	TRBV29-1	NA	TRBJ2-5	CSVEEEGRDWAQYF	TGCAGCGTTGAAGAGGAGGGCCGTGATTGGGCCCAGTACTTC
NA	TRBV15	NA	TRBJ2-3	CATSRSRLFTATQYF	TGTGCCACCAGCAGGTCGAGACTATTCACAGCTACGCAGTATTTT
NA	TRBV30	TRBD2	TRBJ2-5	CAWSRGGEQETQYF	TGTGCCTGGAGCCGGGGGGGAGAACAAGAGACCCAGTACTTC
once	TRBV24-1	NA	TRBJ1-1	CATSDAESGDTEAFF	TGTGCCACCAGTGACGCCGAGTCAGGGGACACTGAAGCTTTCTTT
NA	TRBV13	NA	TRBJ2-7	CASSPPSGPYEQYF	TGTGCCAGCAGCCCTCCCTCGGGTCCCTACGAGCAGTACTTC
NA	TRBV7-2	TRBD2	TRBJ2-5	CASSVSGAARETQYF	TGTGCCAGCAGCGTTAGCGGGGCAGCACGAGAGACCCAGTACTTC
once	TRBV5-1	TRBD1	TRBJ2-7	CASSARDSRYEQYF	TGCGCCAGCTCCGCCCGGGACAGTCGCTACGAGCAGTACTTC
once	TRBV2	TRBD1	TRBJ1-1	CASGMTGNVNTEAFF	TGTGCCAGCGGTATGACAGGGAATGTGAACACTGAAGCTTTCTTT
NA	TRBV7-9	NA	TRBJ1-5	CASSPSVVNQPQHF	TGTGCCAGCAGCCCGTCGGTAGTTAATCAGCCCCAGCATTTT
NA	TRBV4-2	TRBD1	TRBJ1-2	CASSQDGTGGYYGYTF	TGTGCCAGCAGCCAAGATGGGACAGGGGGGTACTATGGCTACACCTTC
NA	TRBV6-4	NA	TRBJ1-1	CASSDSPNTEAFF	TGTGCCAGCAGTGACAGCCCGAACACTGAAGCTTTCTTT
few	TRBV7-2	NA	TRBJ1-1	CASSINREPEAFF	TGTGCCAGCAGCATAAACAGGGAGCCTGAAGCTTTCTTT
NA	TRBV5-1	TRBD1	TRBJ2-1	CASRPYRGGPYNEQFF	TGCGCCAGCAGGCCCTACAGGGGTGGCCCTTACAATGAGCAGTTCTTC
NA	TRBV7-3	NA	TRBJ2-3	CASSLTSLLTDTQYF	TGTGCCAGCAGCTTAACGTCTCTACTCACAGATACGCAGTATTTT
NA	TRBV5-1	NA	TRBJ2-7	CASSHSDSPYEQYF	TGCGCCAGCAGCCATTCGGACAGCCCCTACGAGCAGTACTTC
NA	TRBV4-2	NA	TRBJ1-3	CASSQEWSFGGNTIYF	TGTGCCAGCAGCCAAGAATGGAGCTTCGGCGGAAACACCATATATTTT
NA	TRBV19	TRBD1	TRBJ1-2	CASSTPRGAWGYTF	TGTGCCAGTAGTACACCCAGGGGGGCATGGGGCTACACCTTC
NA	TRBV3-1/TRBV3-2	TRBD2	TRBJ2-5	CASSRDLAGARWETQYF	TGTGCCAGCAGCCGAGACCTAGCGGGAGCCCGATGGGAGACCCAGTACTTC
NA	TRBV7-2	TRBD1	TRBJ1-1	CASSFRGFNTEAFF	TGTGCCAGCAGCTTCAGGGGGTTTAACACTGAAGCTTTCTTT
NA	TRBV19	NA	TRBJ1-4	CATDDGSIREKLFF	TGTGCCACCGACGACGGGTCGATTAGGGAAAAACTGTTTTTT
NA	TRBV7-2	NA	TRBJ2-1	CASSLDRARHNEQFF	TGTGCCAGCAGCTTAGACAGGGCCCGCCACAATGAGCAGTTCTTC
NA	TRBV10-3	NA	TRBJ1-2	CAISEGRGYGYTF	TGTGCCATCAGTGAGGGGAGAGGTTATGGCTACACCTTC
NA	TRBV6-6	NA	TRBJ2-5	CASSYRGGQETQYF	TGTGCCAGCAGTTACAGGGGGGGCCAAGAGACCCAGTACTTC
NA	TRBV9	NA	TRBJ2-7	CASSVQGGSYEQYF	TGTGCCAGCAGCGTACAGGGGGGTTCCTACGAGCAGTACTTC